Below are 18 T cell receptor beta chains sequenced from a single sample in a study of CXCR3-negative and CXCR3-positive naive CD8 T cells. The study made its TRB cDNA libraries by 5' RACE, adding UMI labels. With the 5' RACE reads reprocessed, TCRdb shows one record per CDR3 protein and no DNA. The sample table includes 50,000 to 65,000 distinct CDR3 sequences. Sequencing input: naive CXCR3- CD8+ T cells from blood. Documented subset: CD45RO-CCR7+CD27+CD95- naive CD8+ T cells lacking CXCR3 (TNR3-). These receptors were taken from a human donor in good health. Some clones in this sample may be carry-over from other donors' samples.

This chain links TRBV29-1 with TRBJ1-2; TCRdb selects TRBD1, and the lack of DNA leaves this call unchecked. The germline V gene has CDR1 SQVTM and CDR2 ANQGSEA. The CDR3 contains 13 residues. The CDR3 protein is CSVLTGGLYGYTF.

J is TRBJ2-7 and V is TRBV5-1. Germline loops: CDR1 SGHRS, CDR2 YFSETQ. The CDR3 extends over 13 amino acids. The CDR3 loop reads CASSLWADCEQYF. The full variable domain, rest sourced from reference TRBV5-1 and TRBJ2-7, is KAGVTQTPRYLIKTRGQQVTLSCSPISGHRSVSWYQQTPGQGLQFLFEYFSETQRNKGNFPGRFSGRQFSNSRSEMNVSTLELGDSALYLCASSLWADCEQYFGPGTRLTVT.

The V gene is TRBV29-1, the J gene TRBJ1-5. This CDR3 has 13 residues. Germline V gives CDR1 SQVTM, CDR2 ANQGSEA. This CDR3 reads CSVETGEEQPQHF.

The rearrangement uses TRBV5-1 and TRBJ2-7; the TCRdb call, TRBD1, lacks DNA for checking. The CDR3 covers 15 residues. CDR1 and CDR2 (germline): SGHRS, YFSETQ. This chain's CDR3 is CASSLIQGPFYEQYF.

The chain has TRBV14 and TRBJ2-1; TCRdb indicates TRBD1, and absent DNA this call remains unverified. The CDR3 totals 18 residues. Germline V gene lookup returns CDR1 SGHDN and CDR2 FVKESK. CDR3 loop: CASSPPSIRDRVENEQFF.

V is TRBV28 and J is TRBJ2-7; with no DNA, the TCRdb D assignment of TRBD2 cannot be verified. CDR3 length equals 12 residues. Germline V gene lookup returns CDR1 MDHEN and CDR2 SYDVKM. The CDR3 loop reads CASNGMAVEQYF.

J is TRBJ1-2 and V is TRBV27; TCRdb returns TRBD1, unconfirmable since there is no DNA. Germline CDR1 MNHEY, CDR2 SMNVEV (reference sequence). This CDR3 is 17 amino acids long. CDR3 amino acids: CASSTGTGALANYGYTF.

This chain connects TRBV28 to TRBJ2-7; the TCRdb D gene call, TRBD1, has no DNA to confirm it. Looked up from germline, CDR1 is MDHEN and CDR2 is SYDVKM. The length of the CDR3 is 15 residues. The CDR3 loop is CASSPRTGVNDEQYF.

The chain employs TRBV11-2 and TRBJ2-7. Germline V gene data show CDR1 as SGHAT and CDR2 as FQNNGV. The CDR3 runs to 11 residues. This chain's CDR3 is CASSLSVEQYF.

V usage is TRBV28 and J usage is TRBJ1-6; with no DNA, the TCRdb D assignment of TRBD1 cannot be verified. CDR1 is MDHEN, CDR2 SYDVKM, per germline. This CDR3 is built from 14 residues. The CDR3 region is CASSLTRGNSPLHF.

V is TRBV5-5 and J is TRBJ2-1; TCRdb lists TRBD1, though no DNA is available to test this call. Germline V lookup: CDR1 SGHKS, CDR2 YYEKEE (reference sequence). The CDR3 sequence is 16 residues long. The CDR3 protein is CASSLVPTGALSEQFF.

The chain is built from TRBV4-2 and TRBJ2-2; the TRBD2 assignment by TCRdb is unverifiable without DNA. The CDR3 is 17 amino acids. CDR1 and CDR2 from the germline V gene are LGHNA and YNFKEQ. CDR3 protein: CASSQDLAREITGELFF.

This chain joins TRBV2 and TRBJ2-1; no DNA is available, so the TRBD1 call from TCRdb remains unchecked. This CDR3 has 14 residues. Per the germline V gene, CDR1 is SNHLY and CDR2 is FYNNEI. The CDR3: CASRPGQTYNEQFF.

The V and J genes are TRBV6-2 or TRBV6-3 and TRBJ2-5; checking the TCRdb D call of TRBD1 is not possible without DNA. This CDR3 contains 15 residues. Germline lookup yields CDR1 MNHEY and CDR2 SVGEGT. The chain's CDR3 is CASSLRQGARETQYF.

The chain recombines TRBV7-9 with TRBJ2-7. The CDR3 has 11 residues. Germline V lookup: CDR1 SEHNR, CDR2 FQNEAQ (reference sequence). The CDR3 loop is CASALSYEQYF.

This chain joins TRBV29-1 and TRBJ2-3. CDR1 and CDR2 (germline): SQVTM, ANQGSEA. The CDR3 spans 13 residues. The CDR3 loop reads CSVDSFSRMTQYF.

The rearrangement uses TRBV4-1 and TRBJ2-2; no DNA is available, so the TRBD2 call from TCRdb remains unchecked. The germline CDR1 and CDR2 sequences are MGHRA and YSYEKL. The length of the CDR3 is 16 residues. The CDR3 spells CASSQVTSGNTGELFF.

The rearrangement uses TRBV15 and TRBJ2-7. The germline V gene encodes CDR1 LNHNV and CDR2 YYDKDF (reference sequence). There are 14 residues in the CDR3. The CDR3 here is CATSIRLAHGEQYF. Based on the CDR3 plus reference TRBV15 and TRBJ2-7, the full variable domain is DAMVIQNPRYQVTQFGKPVTLSCSQTLNHNVMYWYQQKSSQAPKLLFHYYDKDFNNEADTPDNFQSRRPNTSFCFLDIRSPGLGDTAMYLCATSIRLAHGEQYFGPGTRLTVT.